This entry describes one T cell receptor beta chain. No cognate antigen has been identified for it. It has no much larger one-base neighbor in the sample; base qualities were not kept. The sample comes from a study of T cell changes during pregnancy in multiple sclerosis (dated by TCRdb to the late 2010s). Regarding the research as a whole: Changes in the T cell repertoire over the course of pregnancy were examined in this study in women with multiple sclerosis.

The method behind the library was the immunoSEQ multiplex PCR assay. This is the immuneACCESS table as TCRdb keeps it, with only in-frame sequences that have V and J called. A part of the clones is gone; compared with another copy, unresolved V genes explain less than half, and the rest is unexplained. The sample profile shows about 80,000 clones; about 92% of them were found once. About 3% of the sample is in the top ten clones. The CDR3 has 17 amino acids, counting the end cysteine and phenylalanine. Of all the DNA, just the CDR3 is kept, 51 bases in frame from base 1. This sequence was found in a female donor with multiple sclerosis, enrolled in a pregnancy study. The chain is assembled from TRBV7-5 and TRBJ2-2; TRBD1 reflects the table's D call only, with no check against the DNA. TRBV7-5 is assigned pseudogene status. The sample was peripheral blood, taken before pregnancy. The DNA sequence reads TGTGCCAGAAGCTCAGTTGGGACAGGGGGCGACACCGGGGAGCTGTTTTTT. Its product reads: CARSSVGTGGDTGELFF.